One sample yielded the 10 T cell receptor beta chains listed below, sequenced in a study of regulatory T cells in long-lasting Graves disease. Time point given: newly diagnosed GD, antithyroid drugs for less than 3 months. The TCR library used RNA extracted from PBMCs. In building TCR beta libraries, iRepertoire HTBI primers were used together with Arm-PCR of CDR3 regions. In TCRdb, the multiplex PCR reads were re-called with MiXCR into one record per CDR3 protein. The table has 350,000 to 550,000 distinct CDR3 sequences, 16% seen once. These sequences were also reported in another study, on T cells in Graves' hyperthyroidism and ophthalmopathy.

Here the sequenced sample was peripheral blood mononuclear cells (PBMCs), taken at new diagnosis, from a patient treated with antithyroid drugs. The receptors were sampled from a woman aged 18-29 years with Graves disease.

This clonotype was recorded a few times. The chain combines TRBV20-1 with TRBJ2-1, with TRBD2 matching 8 bases. V shed 7 bases and J 0 bases; nucleotides not matched to a gene: 5. The CDR3 runs to 14 residues. Germline CDR1 DFQATT, CDR2 SNEGSKA (reference sequence). The CDR3 sequence: CSVLAGPSYNEQFF. The CDR3 bases are TGCAGTGTTTTAGCGGGGCCCTCCTACAATGAGCAGTTCTTC.

The V and J genes are TRBV19 and TRBJ1-2; D is uncertain. The CDR3 length is 16 residues. V dropped 4 bases and J dropped 3 bases, with 18 bases sitting between them. Germline-derived CDR1 and CDR2 are LNHDA and SQIVND (reference sequence). The CDR3 sequence: CASSTGPGRSDYGYTF. The CDR3, as DNA: TGTGCCAGTAGTACCGGGCCAGGAAGGTCAGACTATGGCTACACCTTC. Supplemented by reference TRBV19 and TRBJ1-2, the full variable domain reads DGGITQSPKYLFRKEGQNVTLSCEQNLNHDAMYWYRQDPGQGLRLIYYSQIVNDFQKGDIAEGYSVSREKKESFPLTVTSAQKNPTAFYLCASSTGPGRSDYGYTFGSGTRLTVV.

There are many counts of this clonotype. One end of the junction varies from germline; a read error may be responsible. The CDR3 reads CASSYASASYNEQFF. CDR3 DNA: TGCGCCAGCAGTTACGCTAGCGCTTCCTACAATGAGCAGTTCTTC. The chain combines TRBV6-5 with TRBJ2-1, with D maybe TRBD2 (6 bases). Germline assignment: CDR1 MNHEY and CDR2 SVGAGI. The CDR3 length is 15 residues.

In its sample, this clonotype was seen a few times. The chain couples TRBV9 to TRBJ1-2; a possible D gene is TRBD1 (5 bases). Germline loops: CDR1 SGDLS, CDR2 YYNGEE. The CDR3 extends over 8 amino acids. The CDR3 nucleotides are TGTGCAGGGGAAGGCTACACCTTC. It specifies CAGEGYTF.

This clonotype was seen a handful of times. This sequence joins TRBV6-1 and TRBJ2-3, with 14 bases matching TRBD2. Germline-derived CDR1 and CDR2 are MNHNS and SASEGT. Trimming removed 6 bases from V and 11 bases from J; junction bases left unmatched: 19. CDR3 length: 18 amino acids. In DNA, the CDR3 is TGTGCCAGCAGCCCGAAGGGACTAGCGGGAGCCCCTCGTCGGGGGCAGTATTTT. Translation: CASSPKGLAGAPRRGQYF.

This clonotype has just a few counts. V gene TRBV20-1 combines with J gene TRBJ2-7; the D gene is possibly TRBD1 (5 bases). The CDR3 loop spans 10 amino acids. The germline CDR1 and CDR2 sequences are DFQATT and SNEGSKA (reference sequence). V gave up 3 bases and J gave up 7 bases, with 7 bases separating them. CDR3 sequence reads: CSASRQEQYF. CDR3 DNA sequence: TGCAGTGCTAGCAGACAGGAGCAGTACTTC.

This clonotype has ten or more counts. J is TRBJ2-7 and V is TRBV20-1; TRBD2 aligns across 13 bases. The CDR3 contains 14 residues. Germline values: CDR1 DFQATT, CDR2 SNEGSKA (reference sequence). Trimming took 6 bases from V and 3 from J; bases not matched to a gene: 5. DNA of the CDR3: TGCAGTGCCACCGGGACTAGCGGGAACTACGAGCAGTACTTC. Its translation is CSATGTSGNYEQYF.

V is TRBV24-1 and J is TRBJ2-2; 8 nucleotides match TRBD1. Germline loops: CDR1 KGHDR, CDR2 SFDVKD. The CDR3 is 17 amino acids. With V trimmed by 5 bases and J by 6 bases, 13 bases remained unmatched. Written as DNA, the CDR3 is TGTGCCACCAGTGGTGAATTCGGGACAGGCATCCCCGGGGAGCTGTTTTTT. This sequence encodes CATSGEFGTGIPGELFF.

V is TRBV7-3 and J is TRBJ2-1, with TRBD1 matching 10 bases. Germline CDR1 reads SGHTA; CDR2 reads FQGTGA. The ends lost 6 bases at V and 7 bases at J; junction bases unmatched: 9. CDR3 length equals 15 residues. The CDR3 is CASSRDRGRVNEQFF. CDR3 DNA: TGTGCCAGCAGTCGAGACAGGGGGCGGGTAAATGAGCAGTTCTTC.

This clonotype was recorded many times. The V gene is TRBV27, the J gene TRBJ2-2; 8 bases match TRBD1. The CDR3 runs to 17 residues. Trimming took 4 bases from V and 0 from J; bases not matched to a gene: 7. Germline V gene sequence: CDR1 MNHEY, CDR2 SMNVEV (reference sequence). CDR3 residues: CASSYFDRGTNTGELFF. In DNA form, the CDR3 reads TGTGCCAGCAGTTACTTCGACAGGGGAACGAACACCGGGGAGCTGTTTTTT.